This TCR beta chain was identified in a study of blood T cells in healthy people across ages (dated by TCRdb to about 2015). In the study overall: In model experiments, template switching captured roughly one uniquely barcoded TCR beta cDNA molecule for every two T cells. The study analyzed two additional independent replicas of 1 million unique cDNA reads from the same blood draw for two donors, one aged 18 to 30 and one aged 80 or older. Age-related changes in TCR beta repertoire diversity were measured in the study by deep sequencing normalized with unique cDNA molecular identifiers. The donors were divided into four age groups: young (average around 16 years), middle-aged (roughly 42), aged (about 62) and long-lived (roughly 82). To avoid experimental bias, donors of different ages were spread randomly across the sequencing lanes. Results and caveats for the whole study, not just this receptor: Donor CMV infection status was unknown, potentially confounding age-related changes in expanded clonotypes. Observed TCR beta diversity per million T cells fell roughly linearly with age, and a significant reduction was already apparent by age around 36. There was a strong correlation between observed TCR beta diversity and the percentage of naive T cells measured by flow cytometry. Estimates of total diversity based on one million sequenced T cells were considered lower bounds and underestimates. Bulk unsorted PBMC profiling prevented conclusive comparison of naive and antigen-experienced compartments. Compared with the aged group, more naive CD4+ T cells, fewer expanded clones and increased TCR diversity were shown by the long-lived group, suggesting age selection.

Receptor amplification or capture employed 5' RACE. Sequenced on an Illumina HiSeq 2500. A second roughly 6 to 12 cycle PCR used a sample-barcoded 5' primer and a J-beta primer mix. A template-switch 5' adaptor carrying 12 random nucleotides introduced a unique molecular identifier onto each TCR beta cDNA molecule. Each sample yielded at least 3 million CDR3-containing paired-end reads. The Mint cDNA synthesis kit, primed by a TRBC-specific oligonucleotide, was used to synthesize first-strand cDNA from all RNA. All cDNA was treated with uracil-DNA glycosylase and then went through a first 18-cycle PCR with the universal primers M1SS and BC2_uni_R. The authors processed their data as follows. Normalization of each sample was performed by random selection of 1 million high-quality reads, each carrying a distinct molecular identifier. Reads sharing molecular identifiers were discarded rather than binned into consensus sequences. MiTCR, run with a Q25 quality threshold and the strictest error-elimination algorithm, handled CDR3 identification, clonotype clustering and error correction. A nonparametric unseen species model using Euler transformation provided a lower-bound estimate of total TCR beta diversity. The public reads were quality trimmed at Q25 with fastp and then assembled into clones with MiXCR by TCRdb, keeping productive beta chains. Under each unique CDR3 protein, matching rows form one entry showing the most common genes and DNA. TCRdb, rather than the study authors, made the V and J calls. Within this sample are about 1,500,000 distinct CDR3 sequences, with about 30% of them counted one time only. Of the sample, 7.7% is held by the ten largest clones.

Systemically healthy Caucasian individuals from Russia, 39 in total and aged roughly 6 to 90 years, were included as donors. Ten milliliters of peripheral blood were drawn from each donor into EDTA-treated Vacutainer tubes. Ficoll-Paque density-gradient centrifugation was used to isolate PBMCs, with at least 6 million per sample. Trizol reagent was used to extract total RNA from the PBMCs, yielding at least 6 micrograms per sample. Naive CD45RAhigh/CD27high T cell percentages were measured by flow cytometry on a PBMC aliquot from every donor. Remarks on this clonotype: Its antigen has not been determined. Base qualities are not recorded, but no much larger clone differs from it by a single base.

The germline V gene provides CDR1 SGDLS and CDR2 YYNGEE. The CDR3 runs 15 amino acids, cysteine and phenylalanine included. Only CDR3 DNA is held: 45 bases, read in frame from base 1. The trim is 0 bases for V and 1 base for J, with a gap of 9 bases between the germline ends. The specimen sequenced was blood. This sequence originates from a woman in her thirties in good health. The sequence links TRBV9 to TRBJ2-3, with no confident D gene call. Here the CDR3 is given as CASSVGSSGTDTQYF. The DNA sequence reads TGTGCCAGCAGCGTAGGTAGCTCGGGCACAGATACGCAGTATTTT. Beyond the CDR3, the reference TRBV9 and TRBJ2-3 genes provide the residues; the full variable domain reads: DSGVTQTPKHLITATGQRVTLRCSPRSGDLSVYWYQQSLDQGLQFLIQYYNGEERAKGNILERFSAQQFPDLHSELNLSSLELGDSALYFCASSVGSSGTDTQYFGPGTRLTVL.